This is a list of T cell receptor beta chains from one sample in a study of shared clonotypes between healthy human individuals. Sequenced by immunoSEQ multiplex PCR; TCRdb stores in-frame clones only, minus some. The sample carries approximately 500,000 clones, 81% recorded once. Sequences were obtained from PBMCs. These TCRs come from a middle-aged woman in good health. Some clones in this sample may be carry-over from other donors' samples. Each CDR3 is given with its conserved first and last residue. D genes are given only for firm matches. Size is stated for part of the rows, as once, few or many counts, or as a class when the clone is expanded.

clone_size,d_call,j_call,v_call,cdr3_aa,cdr3_nt
-,TRBD2,TRBJ2-3,TRBV7-9,CASSSQGRVGADTQYF,TGTGCCAGCAGCTCGCAAGGGAGGGTGGGTGCAGATACGCAGTATTTT
-,TRBD1,TRBJ2-3,TRBV6-1,CASKLQGATDTQYF,TGTGCCAGCAAATTACAGGGGGCAACAGATACGCAGTATTTT
-,TRBD1,TRBJ1-2,TRBV6-1,CASSEAPQGVYGYTF,TGTGCCAGCAGTGAAGCACCGCAGGGGGTCTATGGCTACACCTTC
-,TRBD2,TRBJ2-5,TRBV6-1,CASSEKAGGPETQYF,TGTGCCAGCAGTGAAAAAGCGGGAGGGCCTGAGACCCAGTACTTC
-,TRBD1,TRBJ2-7,TRBV7-2,CASSWTGNSYEQYF,TGTGCCAGCAGCTGGACAGGGAACTCCTACGAGCAGTACTTC
-,-,TRBJ1-3,TRBV2,CASTPDPGNTIYF,TGTGCCAGCACCCCGGATCCCGGAAACACCATATATTTT
-,-,TRBJ2-7,TRBV7-9,CASSRRGLDEQYF,TGTGCCAGCAGCCGGAGGGGCCTCGACGAGCAGTACTTC
-,TRBD1,TRBJ1-5,TRBV13,CASSLGPLRGTGGSQPQHF,TGTGCCAGCAGCTTAGGTCCCCTGCGCGGGACAGGGGGCTCTCAGCCCCAGCATTTT
many,-,TRBJ2-4,TRBV15,CATSRSHATQSTKNIQYF,TGTGCCACCAGCAGAAGCCATGCTACACAATCTACCAAAAACATTCAGTACTTC
-,-,TRBJ2-4,TRBV11-2,CASSLATEPPYF,TGTGCCAGCAGCTTAGCTACGGAACCTCCGTACTTC
-,TRBD1,TRBJ1-2,TRBV27,CASSLTGEGYTF,TGTGCCAGCAGTTTAACAGGGGAAGGCTACACCTTC
-,TRBD2,TRBJ2-1,TRBV9,CASSVFSGSSYNEQFF,TGTGCCAGCAGCGTATTTAGCGGGAGCTCCTACAATGAGCAGTTCTTC
-,TRBD2,TRBJ2-7,TRBV5-4,CASSSGVAGSSYEQYF,TGTGCCAGCAGCTCAGGAGTAGCGGGGAGCTCCTACGAGCAGTACTTC
-,-,TRBJ1-1,TRBV5-4,CASSLGRGGTEAFF,TGTGCCAGCAGCTTGGGAAGGGGTGGTACTGAAGCTTTCTTT
once,TRBD1,TRBJ1-4,TRBV9,CASSVHDRGNEKLFF,TGTGCCAGCAGCGTACATGACAGGGGAAATGAAAAACTGTTTTTT
once,TRBD1,TRBJ1-5,TRBV28,CASSPGTGGQPQHF,TGTGCCAGCAGCCCTGGGACAGGGGGGCAGCCCCAGCATTTT
-,-,TRBJ2-3,TRBV5-8,CASSLAAGSTDTQYF,TGTGCCAGCAGCTTGGCCGCAGGGAGCACAGATACGCAGTATTTT